This T cell receptor (beta chain) was recovered during a study of metastatic and nonmetastatic thyroid tumors (TCRdb year 2020). Context from the whole study: Repertoires were compared across peripheral blood and tumor or nodule tissue samples from malignant and benign thyroid patients.

The method behind the library was PCR. The data were produced on an Illumina HiSeq 4000. High-throughput sequencing was used to profile the CDR3 region of the TCR beta-chain in every patient. Processing in the source paper ran as follows. Drawing on CDR3 differences between clinicopathological groups, the researchers built a classifier meant to tell apart patients with distant-metastatic papillary thyroid cancer. Repertoire diversity was assessed with the Shannon index, and tumor-blood repertoire similarity with the Morisita-Horn index. Starting from the raw public reads, TCRdb applied fastp trimming at Q25, assembled clones with MiXCR and retained in-frame beta chains. These V and J calls are TCRdb output, not the study's own analysis. Here the sample has some 33,000 clones; 20% to 25% occur a single time. 3% to 3.5% of the sample goes to the ten largest clones. Broad study findings and their caveats: In both blood and tumor samples, malignant tumors were reported to have significantly higher TCR beta diversity than benign nodules.

No treatment had been received by any patient before thyroid surgery. Using T-cell receptor beta sequencing, the researchers looked back retrospectively at clinical samples from patients, gathered between about 2012 and 2018. As regards this clone: The antigen this receptor binds is unknown. Germline is not matched at one junction end, which may reflect a read error.

Per the germline V gene (reference sequence), SEHNR is the CDR1 and FQNEAQ is the CDR2. From the cysteine through the phenylalanine, the CDR3 covers 12 amino acids. The only DNA kept is the CDR3, 36 bases in frame from the first base. This TCR came from a male donor with papillary thyroid cancer or a benign thyroid nodule (not recorded which). Some clones in this sample may be carry-over from other donors' samples. The chain joins TRBV7-9 to TRBJ2-7, with no confident D gene call. Sequenced input: tumor tissue. The nucleotides read TGTGCCAGCAGCTGTATTTTGGGCGTCCAGCACTTC. The encoded protein is CASSCILGVQHF.